These 18 T cell receptor beta chains were all obtained from the same sample, sequenced in a study of radiotherapy plus CTLA-4 blockade in lung cancer. The protocol was immunoSEQ multiplex PCR, while the TCRdb copy is restricted to in-frame clones and leaves out a portion. The data contain tens of thousands of clones, around 85% of them singletons. The input for sequencing was peripheral blood, taken from a patient treated with radiotherapy plus ipilimumab. The receptor set was obtained from a human donor with non-small cell lung cancer who had a partial response to radiotherapy plus ipilimumab.

V is TRBV28 and J is TRBJ1-4, with unresolved D. Trimming left V 5 bases short and J 5 bases short, with 18 bases between. Per germline, CDR1 MDHEN and CDR2 SYDVKM. The CDR3 length is 16 residues. For the CDR3, the DNA is TGTGCCAGCAGTATCCCGCAGTCAAATGCCAATGAAAAACTGTTTTTT. Amino acid sequence: CASSIPQSNANEKLFF.

The rearrangement uses TRBV5-6 and TRBJ1-5; D possibly corresponds to TRBD1 (6 bases). Per the germline V gene, CDR1 is SGHDT and CDR2 is YYEEEE. The CDR3 extends over 16 amino acids. Trimming removed 2 bases at V and 11 bases at J, with 23 bases between. CDR3 loop: CASSFGVTGPIVSQHF. CDR3 sequence (DNA): TGTGCCAGCAGCTTTGGGGTTACAGGGCCCATAGTTTCCCAGCATTTT.

J is TRBJ2-3 and V is TRBV4-2, with D tentatively TRBD1 (6 bases). V was cut by 0 bases and J by 3 bases, with 13 bases left in between. The CDR3 has 16 amino acids. CDR1 is LGHNA and CDR2 is YNFKEQ in the germline V gene. The chain's CDR3 is CASSQESRQGTDTQYF. Written as DNA, the CDR3 is TGTGCCAGCAGCCAAGAAAGTCGGCAGGGGACAGATACGCAGTATTTT.

The genes are TRBV6-1 and TRBJ1-1, with a tentative D call TRBD1 (6 bases). From germline, CDR1 is MNHNS and CDR2 SASEGT. This CDR3 comprises 13 residues. The CDR3 spells CALNPNRATEAFF. CDR3 DNA sequence: TGTGCTTTAAATCCTAACAGGGCCACTGAAGCTTTCTTT.

The chain carries TRBV30 and TRBJ2-5; D may be TRBD1 (6 bases). Trimming shortened V by 0 bases and J by 5 bases, and 16 bases separated the two germline ends. The CDR3 is 15 residues long. Germline V CDR1 and CDR2: GTSNPN, SVGIG (reference sequence). CDR3 in amino acids: CAWSVKVGRGETQYF. The CDR3 DNA follows: TGTGCCTGGAGTGTTAAAGTTGGCAGGGGTGAGACCCAGTACTTC.

The chain combines TRBV28 with TRBJ2-7, with TRBD1 matching 10 bases. Per the germline V gene, CDR1 is MDHEN and CDR2 is SYDVKM. The CDR3 spans 15 residues. J was trimmed by 1 base and V by 5 bases; bases with no gene match: 5. The CDR3 protein is CASSPGQGVSYEQYF. CDR3 coding DNA: TGTGCCAGCAGTCCTGGACAGGGGGTTTCCTACGAGCAGTACTTC.

This chain uses TRBV5-1 with TRBJ2-7; 9 nucleotides line up with TRBD1. The CDR3 has 15 amino acids. V gave up 4 bases and J gave up 6 bases; unmatched junction bases: 11. CDR1 SGHRS and CDR2 YFSETQ come from the germline V gene. CDR3 bases: TGCGCCAGCAGCCCTGGGGACAGGGACTCAGGCGAGCAGTACTTC. Its translation is CASSPGDRDSGEQYF.

The V and J genes are TRBV18 and TRBJ2-1, with TRBD1 as a possible D gene (5 bases). The CDR3 spans 14 residues. Germline V gives CDR1 KGHSH, CDR2 LQKENI. The V end lost 3 bases, the J end lost 5 bases, and 11 bases lay between the germline ends. The CDR3 sequence: CASSPLGANNEQFF. The DNA of the CDR3 is TGTGCCAGCTCACCCCTAGGGGCGAACAATGAGCAGTTCTTC.

The chain combines TRBV5-6 with TRBJ2-7; TRBD1 matches 9 bases. The CDR3 spans 14 residues. Germline V gene data show CDR1 as SGHDT and CDR2 as YYEEEE. V lost 4 bases, J lost 3 bases, and 5 bases stayed unmatched. This CDR3 reads CASSPGQGLYEQYF. The CDR3 DNA sequence: TGTGCCAGCAGCCCGGGACAGGGCCTCTACGAGCAGTACTTC. The full variable domain, rest sourced from reference TRBV5-6 and TRBJ2-7, is DAGVTQSPTHLIKTRGQQVTLRCSPKSGHDTVSWYQQALGQGPQFIFQYYEEEERQRGNFPDRFSGHQFPNYSSELNVNALLLGDSALYLCASSPGQGLYEQYFGPGTRLTVT.

The J gene is TRBJ1-3, the V gene TRBV5-1, with D uncertain. From germline, CDR1 is SGHRS and CDR2 YFSETQ. The CDR3 is 14 residues long. Trimming cost V 0 bases and J 7 bases, with 11 bases left between them. The CDR3 sequence: CASSLGVTGNTIYF. The CDR3 bases are TGCGCCAGCAGCTTGGGGGTCACGGGGAACACCATATATTTT.

CDR3 loop: CATPQPGLSAGTGELFF. CDR3 in DNA: TGTGCCACACCACAACCGGGACTAAGCGCTGGCACCGGGGAGCTGTTTTTT. The rearrangement links TRBV11-2 to TRBJ2-2, with TRBD2 identical over 7 bases. Trimming removed 10 bases from V and 4 bases from J; junction bases left unmatched: 18. Per the germline V gene, CDR1 is SGHAT and CDR2 is FQNNGV. The CDR3 is made up of 17 amino acids.

This clone appeared a few times. The chain's CDR3 is CASSEYPRDEQFF. The CDR3 nucleotides are TGTGCCAGCAGTGAATACCCCAGGGATGAGCAGTTCTTC. This chain links TRBV2 with TRBJ2-1; D is possibly TRBD1 (5 bases). The CDR3 consists of 13 residues. Per germline, CDR1 SNHLY and CDR2 FYNNEI. Trimming cost V 2 bases and J 8 bases, with 10 bases left between them.

V and J are TRBV27 and TRBJ2-1; a weak D match, TRBD1 (5 bases). Germline CDR1 is MNHEY and CDR2 is SMNVEV (reference sequence). The CDR3 spans 12 residues. V shed 2 bases and J shed 10 bases, with 9 bases lying between them. The DNA of the CDR3 is TGTGCCAGCAGTTTACCCTGGGGCGAGCAGTTCTTC. Translation gives CASSLPWGEQFF.

The chain recombines TRBV5-4 with TRBJ2-3; 11 nucleotides match TRBD2. Germline-derived CDR1 and CDR2 are SGHNT and YYREEE (reference sequence). CDR3 size: 17 residues. The J segment lost 4 bases and the V segment lost 3 bases, leaving 10 bases of the junction unmatched. CDR3 amino acids: CASSWYATSGVADTQYF. CDR3 DNA sequence: TGTGCCAGCAGCTGGTACGCGACTAGCGGGGTGGCAGATACGCAGTATTTT.

V is TRBV7-9 and J is TRBJ2-7; TRBD1 matches 11 bases. Germline V gene data show CDR1 as SEHNR and CDR2 as FQNEAQ (reference sequence). V trimming: 2 bases; J trimming: 4 bases; junction bases outside the gene matches: 7. The CDR3 runs to 16 residues. The CDR3 region has the DNA TGTGCCAGCAGCTTAAGGCCGGGACAGGGGGTATACGAGCAGTACTTC. The encoded protein is CASSLRPGQGVYEQYF.

The DNA of the CDR3 is TGTGCAACAGCCGCGTCGGGGTTTGGCAACTATGGCTACACCTTC. Translation gives CATAASGFGNYGYTF. The gene calls are TRBV2 and TRBJ1-2, with no clear D. Germline-derived CDR1 and CDR2 are SNHLY and FYNNEI. CDR3 size: 15 residues.

This clone was seen only a few times. J is TRBJ2-7 and V is TRBV30, with 8 bases that match TRBD1. The V segment lost 5 bases and the J segment 1 base; nucleotides outside the gene matches: 7. CDR3 size: 14 residues. CDR1 is GTSNPN and CDR2 is SVGIG in the germline V gene (reference sequence). In DNA, the CDR3 is TGTGCCTGGGGCATGGGACAGGAGTCCTACGAGCAGTACTTC. It yields the protein CAWGMGQESYEQYF.

This chain connects TRBV19 to TRBJ1-6; D gene unclear. With 1 base removed from V and 11 bases from J, the gap between germline ends came to 9 bases. Germline CDR1 reads LNHDA; CDR2 reads SQIVND (reference sequence). The CDR3 is 13 residues long. CDR3 coding DNA: TGTGCCAGTAGTATAGCGGGGATCACACCCCTCCACTTT. Protein sequence: CASSIAGITPLHF.